The clone carrying this TCR beta chain has a handful of counts. The primer mix had 60 Vbeta and 13 Jbeta primers. The data were produced by immunoSEQ multiplex PCR, yet TCRdb's version contains in-frame clones alone and is incomplete. This sample yields tens of thousands of clones, of which 65% to 80% are seen a single time; roughly 4.2% belongs to the top ten. This entry comes from a study of cytomegalovirus exposure and HLA in healthy donors. The germline V gene has CDR1 SGDLS and CDR2 YYNGEE. The CDR3 totals 13 residues. Trimming left V 0 bases short and J 7 bases short, with 8 bases between. Sequencing was performed on PBMCs. The clonotype originates from a man in his sixties in good health and CMV-seronegative. The V and J genes are TRBV9 and TRBJ1-5, with D possibly TRBD1 on 5 matching bases. Written as DNA, the CDR3 is TGTGCCAGCAGCGTAGACCAGGGCCAGCCCCAGCATTTT. This sequence encodes CASSVDQGQPQHF.